The 14 T cell receptor beta chains presented below share a single source sample, sequenced in a study of T cell repertoires in cytomegalovirus infection. A single record per CDR3 protein comes from TCRdb applying MiXCR to the reads. Of hundreds of thousands of distinct CDR3 sequences detected, 35% to 45% appear once; the ten largest clones hold roughly 2.9%. Material for sequencing was PBMCs. Source of these receptors: a human donor in good health (CMV status not recorded). Some clones in this sample may be carry-over from other donors' samples.

This clonotype was observed a few times. The chain has TRBV12-5 and TRBJ2-5; D gene ambiguous. The CDR3 extends over 13 amino acids. Germline assignment: CDR1 LGHNT and CDR2 FRNRAP. V lost 6 bases, J lost 3 bases, and 11 bases lay in between. The CDR3 loop reads CASGPDWEETQYF. For the CDR3, the DNA is TGTGCTAGTGGCCCAGACTGGGAAGAGACCCAGTACTTC.

Only a few counts were recorded for this clonotype. The chain is built from TRBV19 and TRBJ2-7; 12 bases align to TRBD1. Trimming cost V 6 bases and J 5 bases; bases outside gene matches: 8. The CDR3 sequence is 15 residues long. The V gene's germline CDR1 is LNHDA and CDR2 SQIVND (reference sequence). The chain's CDR3 is CASRAGQGAFDEQYF. The CDR3 DNA sequence: TGTGCCAGTAGGGCGGGACAGGGGGCATTCGACGAGCAGTACTTC.

This clonotype came up once. This chain uses TRBV11-2 with TRBJ1-6; D is possibly TRBD1 (5 bases). V gave up 5 bases and J gave up 0 bases, with 14 bases separating them. The CDR3 loop spans 17 amino acids. Germline V lookup: CDR1 SGHAT, CDR2 FQNNGV. CDR3 coding DNA: TGTGCCAGCAGCCGCCCGAGACAGATCTCCTATAATTCACCCCTCCACTTT. Translation: CASSRPRQISYNSPLHF.

The V and J genes are TRBV12-3 or TRBV12-4 and TRBJ1-5; D gene uncertain. This CDR3 has 15 amino acids. Trimming took off 8 bases at V and 2 bases at J, with 16 bases between the two ends. As DNA, the CDR3 is TGTGCCAGCGGAAGGAAGCTGCGGGGCAATCAGCCCCAGCATTTT. This gives the protein CASGRKLRGNQPQHF.

CDR3 in amino acids: CASSPTNKAGGELFF. In DNA, the CDR3 is TGTGCCAGTAGTCCGACTAATAAAGCCGGCGGGGAGCTGTTTTTT. This chain connects TRBV19 to TRBJ2-2; D is possibly TRBD2 (5 bases). The CDR3 is 15 amino acids. The V gene lost 5 bases and the J gene lost 7 bases, with 17 bases spanning the gap. Germline loops: CDR1 LNHDA, CDR2 SQIVND (reference sequence).

This clonotype has only a few counts. The genes are TRBV20-1 and TRBJ2-1; 9 bases are shared with TRBD2. This CDR3 spans 17 amino acids. The germline V gene has CDR1 DFQATT and CDR2 SNEGSKA (reference sequence). V shed 0 bases, J shed 1 base, and the junction held 7 bases outside the gene matches. CDR3 in DNA: TGCAGTGCTAGAGATCGTTGGCTAGCGGGGTCCTACAATGAGCAGTTCTTC. It codes for CSARDRWLAGSYNEQFF.

The genes are TRBV6-5 and TRBJ2-3; TRBD1 might be the D (6 bases). This CDR3 contains 16 residues. Germline V gene lookup returns CDR1 MNHEY and CDR2 SVGAGI. V was trimmed by 2 bases and J by 6 bases, leaving 18 bases between them. The CDR3 here is CASSYITGSIGDTQYF. CDR3 DNA: TGTGCCAGCAGTTACATCACAGGGTCGATTGGCGATACGCAGTATTTT.

The chain employs TRBV12-3 or TRBV12-4 and TRBJ1-4; 8 bases map to TRBD1. The CDR3 has 13 residues. V lost 6 bases to trimming and J lost 8 bases; unmatched junction nucleotides: 5. Here the CDR3 reads CASSQTGAEKLFF. In DNA, the CDR3 is TGTGCCAGCAGCCAGACAGGGGCCGAAAAACTGTTTTTT.

The rearrangement links TRBV6-1 to TRBJ1-4; 7 positions match TRBD1. Germline trimming cut 4 bases from V and 8 bases from J; bases unmatched to any gene: 7. Germline V gene data show CDR1 as MNHNS and CDR2 as SASEGT. CDR3 length: 14 amino acids. The CDR3 loop is CASSGTGIYEKLFF. The CDR3 bases are TGTGCCAGCAGTGGGACAGGAATCTACGAAAAACTGTTTTTT.

The sample holds a few counts of this clonotype. This rearrangement joins TRBV27 to TRBJ1-5; 9 bases align to TRBD1. From germline, CDR1 is MNHEY and CDR2 SMNVEV (reference sequence). There are 15 residues in the CDR3. Trimming removed 6 bases from V and 7 bases from J; junction bases left unmatched: 10. The CDR3 reads CASSTGQGQGQPQHF. CDR3 bases: TGTGCCAGCAGCACAGGACAGGGGCAAGGCCAGCCCCAGCATTTT.

In this sample, this clonotype turned up a few times. The rearrangement joins TRBV28 to TRBJ2-5; D assignment may be TRBD1 or TRBD2 (5 bases each). V was shortened by 10 bases and J by 0 bases, with 12 bases between the two germline ends. This CDR3 contains 13 residues. CDR1 MDHEN and CDR2 SYDVKM come from the germline V gene. CDR3 coding DNA: TGTGCCACCGCTGGGACGTACCAAGAGACCCAGTACTTC. It translates to CATAGTYQETQYF. Based on the CDR3 plus reference TRBV28 and TRBJ2-5, the full variable domain is DVKVTQSSRYLVKRTGEKVFLECVQDMDHENMFWYRQDPGLGLRLIYFSYDVKMKEKGDIPEGYSVSREKKERFSLILESASTNQTSMYLCATAGTYQETQYFGPGTRLLVL.

The chain uses TRBV27 and TRBJ1-1, with 7 bases aligning to TRBD1. The CDR3 consists of 14 residues. Germline loops: CDR1 MNHEY, CDR2 SMNVEV (reference sequence). Trimming took 3 bases from V and 6 from J; bases not matched to a gene: 7. The CDR3 region is CASSFSAGGPEAFF. The CDR3 coding sequence is TGTGCCAGCAGTTTTTCTGCAGGGGGACCTGAAGCTTTCTTT.

A note on this clonotype: One end of the junction is discordant with germline, which a read error may explain. The rearrangement joins TRBV4-1 to TRBJ1-4; 8 bases fit TRBD1. CDR3 size: 16 residues. Per germline, CDR1 MGHRA and CDR2 YSYEKL. The CDR3 coding sequence is TGCGCAAGCAGCCGATCGACAGGGGCAACTAATGAAAAAATGTTTTTT. Translated, it gives CASSRSTGATNEKMFF.

The V and J genes are TRBV7-9 and TRBJ2-7, with TRBD1 matching over 9 bases. V lost 5 bases, J lost 4 bases, and 6 bases stayed unmatched. The germline CDR1 and CDR2 sequences are SEHNR and FQNEAQ (reference sequence). CDR3 length: 14 residues. The CDR3 coding sequence is TGTGCCAGCAGCAGGGGGACAGGGAGATACGAGCAGTACTTC. Translating gives CASSRGTGRYEQYF.